This T cell receptor beta chain was obtained from a study of blood T cells in healthy people across ages. A second PCR of about 7 to 12 cycles used a sample-barcoded 5' primer and a J-beta primer mix. In TCRdb, the 5' RACE reads were re-called with MiXCR into one record per CDR3 protein. Counted here are some 860,000 distinct CDR3 sequences, roughly three fifths occurring once; the ten biggest clones make up under 30%. Input material: blood. The sequence derives from a middle-aged man in good health.

The CDR3 loop reads CASSLPGFEFEKLFF. The DNA for the CDR3 is TGTGCCAGCAGTTTGCCAGGATTTGAATTTGAAAAACTGTTTTTT. The V gene is TRBV12-3 or TRBV12-4, the J gene TRBJ1-4; D gene uncertain. V was pared by 3 bases and J by 7 bases, with 15 bases between. The CDR3 covers 15 residues.